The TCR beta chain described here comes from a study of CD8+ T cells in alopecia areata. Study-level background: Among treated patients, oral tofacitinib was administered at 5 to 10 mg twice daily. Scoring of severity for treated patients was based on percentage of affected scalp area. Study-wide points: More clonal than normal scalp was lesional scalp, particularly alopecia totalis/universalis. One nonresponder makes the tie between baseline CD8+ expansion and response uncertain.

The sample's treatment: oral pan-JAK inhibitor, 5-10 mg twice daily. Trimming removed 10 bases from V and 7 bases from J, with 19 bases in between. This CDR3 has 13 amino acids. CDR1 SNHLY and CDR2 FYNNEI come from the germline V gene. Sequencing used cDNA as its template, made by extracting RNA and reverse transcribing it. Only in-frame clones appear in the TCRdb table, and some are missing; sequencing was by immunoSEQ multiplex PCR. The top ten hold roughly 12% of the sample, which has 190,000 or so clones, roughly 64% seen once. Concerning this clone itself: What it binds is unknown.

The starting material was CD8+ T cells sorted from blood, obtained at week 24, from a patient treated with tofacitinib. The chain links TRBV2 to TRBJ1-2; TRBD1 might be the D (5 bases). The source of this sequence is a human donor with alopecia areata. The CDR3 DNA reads TGTGCCACACCCCGCTGGGGGGTTAGTGGCTACACCTTC. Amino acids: CATPRWGVSGYTF. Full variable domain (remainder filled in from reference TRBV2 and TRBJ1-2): EPEVTQTPSHQVTQMGQEVILRCVPISNHLYFYWYRQILGQKVEFLVSFYNNEISEKSEIFDDQFSVERPDGSNFTLKIRSTKLEDSAMYFCATPRWGVSGYTFGSGTRLTVV.